A single sample gave rise to the 27 T cell receptor beta chains below, sequenced in a study of T-cell reconstitution after alpha-beta-depleted transplantation in children (dated by TCRdb to the mid-2010s). Libraries were prepared through PCR. This sample was sequenced with an Illumina HiSeq 2500. TCR libraries were prepared with molecular barcoding, using unique molecular identifiers to normalize TCRbeta repertoire quantification. TCRdb reanalyzed the raw reads on its own, using fastp at Q25 for trimming and MiXCR for clone calling, and kept in-frame beta chains. Each record represents a unique CDR3 protein, reported with the most common genes and DNA among its rows. Across this sample there are hundreds of thousands of distinct CDR3 sequences, with 11% seen only once. Approximately 30% of the sample is taken by the ten largest. Taken with the paper, the label for treatment or condition translates to: allogeneic hematopoietic cell transplantation with graft depleted of TCRalphabeta T cells and CD19 B cells.

Material: PBMCs, obtained before TCRalphabeta/CD19-depleted stem cell transplant. The receptors derive from a child younger than two with acute myeloid leukemia, due to receive a stem cell transplant.

In this sample, this clonotype turned up many times. The rearrangement uses TRBV29-1 and TRBJ1-1, with D unresolved. The CDR3 is 14 amino acids. Germline assignment: CDR1 SQVTM and CDR2 ANQGSEA. V dropped 3 bases and J dropped 0 bases, with 11 bases sitting between them. CDR3 nucleotide sequence: TGCAGCGTTGAGGAGGCGAATCTGAACACTGAAGCTTTCTTT. It yields the protein CSVEEANLNTEAFF.

This chain links TRBV2 with TRBJ1-6; D ambiguous. Germline CDR1 SNHLY, CDR2 FYNNEI. Trimming cost V 4 bases and J 7 bases, with 17 bases left between them. The CDR3 sequence is 16 residues long. CDR3 nucleotides: TGTGCCAGCAGTGCTAGAGATAAGAGGGCCAATTCACCCCTCCACTTT. Residues: CASSARDKRANSPLHF.

This clonotype showed up many times. The J gene is TRBJ2-1, the V gene TRBV9; TRBD1 or TRBD2 may be the D gene (5 bases each). This CDR3 is built from 15 residues. Trimming stripped 0 bases from V and 1 base from J, with 8 bases between. CDR1 SGDLS and CDR2 YYNGEE come from the germline V gene. The CDR3: CASSVGGDSYNEQFF. CDR3 coding DNA: TGTGCCAGCAGCGTAGGAGGGGATTCCTACAATGAGCAGTTCTTC.

In this sample, this clonotype turned up many times. This chain's CDR3 is CASSTPGTGGSGNTIYF. CDR3 nucleotide sequence: TGTGCCAGCTCTACGCCCGGGACAGGGGGCAGTGGAAACACCATATATTTT. The chain carries TRBV3-1 and TRBJ1-3; 12 bases line up with TRBD1. Germline trimming cut 8 bases from V and 3 bases from J; bases unmatched to any gene: 11. The germline V gene encodes CDR1 LGHDT and CDR2 YNNKEL (reference sequence). This CDR3 is built from 17 residues.

This clonotype appeared many times. The J gene is TRBJ1-2, the V gene TRBV2; 7 positions agree with TRBD1. The CDR3 is 15 amino acids. Germline V lookup: CDR1 SNHLY, CDR2 FYNNEI. The trim removed 6 bases at V and 4 bases at J, leaving 11 bases unmatched. The CDR3 sequence is CASSIGGTEIYGYTF. CDR3 nucleotide sequence: TGTGCCAGCAGCATTGGGGGGACAGAGATCTATGGCTACACCTTC.

This clonotype was found many times. The chain has TRBV5-1 and TRBJ1-1; D might be TRBD1 (6 bases). CDR3 length: 14 amino acids. Germline V gives CDR1 SGHRS, CDR2 YFSETQ. V was cut by 4 bases and J by 3 bases, with 13 bases left in between. DNA for the CDR3: TGCGCCAGCAGCCCTATAAAGGGGGACACTGAAGCTTTCTTT. Protein product: CASSPIKGDTEAFF. Drawing the rest from reference TRBV5-1 and TRBJ1-1, the complete variable domain is KAGVTQTPRYLIKTRGQQVTLSCSPISGHRSVSWYQQTPGQGLQFLFEYFSETQRNKGNFPGRFSGRQFSNSRSEMNVSTLELGDSALYLCASSPIKGDTEAFFGQGTRLTVV.

Ten or more counts support this clonotype. This chain uses TRBV7-9 with TRBJ2-4; no firm D call. This CDR3 is 13 amino acids long. Per the germline V gene, CDR1 is SEHNR and CDR2 is FQNEAQ (reference sequence). Trimming took off 5 bases at V and 0 bases at J, with 5 bases between the two ends. DNA for the CDR3: TGTGCCAGCAGCCCTTTAGCCAAAAACATTCAGTACTTC. Its protein is CASSPLAKNIQYF.

CDR3 in amino acids: CASSLERGSGTQYF. The CDR3 coding sequence is TGTGCCAGCAGCTTAGAACGTGGGAGTGGTACGCAGTATTTT. The V call is TRBV11-3, the J call TRBJ2-3, with D possibly being TRBD2 (5 bases). Trimming pared 0 bases from V and 8 bases from J, leaving 12 bases between. The germline V gene has CDR1 SGHNT and CDR2 YENEEA. CDR3 length: 14 residues. The full variable domain, rest sourced from reference TRBV11-3 and TRBJ2-3, is EAGVVQSPRYKIIEKKQPVAFWCNPISGHNTLYWYLQNLGQGPELLIRYENEEAVDDSQLPKDRFSAERLKGVDSTLKIQPAELGDSAVYLCASSLERGSGTQYFGPGTRLTVL.

This clonotype was found many times. The rearrangement joins TRBV7-9 to TRBJ1-5; D is uncertain. CDR1 is SEHNR and CDR2 is FQNEAQ in the germline V gene (reference sequence). CDR3 length: 14 amino acids. V was pared by 0 bases and J by 4 bases, with 7 bases between. DNA for the CDR3: TGTGCCAGCAGCTTAGCGGCACAGAATCAGCCCCAGCATTTT. It is translated as CASSLAAQNQPQHF.

The chain employs TRBV18 and TRBJ1-1; TRBD1 agrees at 9 bases. The CDR3 totals 16 residues. After removal of 3 bases from V and 0 bases from J, the junction contained 5 bases not matched to a gene. Germline loops: CDR1 KGHSH, CDR2 LQKENI. The CDR3 DNA is TGTGCCAGCTCACCCGGGACAGGGAATTTGAACACTGAAGCTTTCTTT. Protein product: CASSPGTGNLNTEAFF. Using reference TRBV18 and TRBJ1-1 for the parts outside the CDR3, the full variable domain is NAGVMQNPRHLVRRRGQEARLRCSPMKGHSHVYWYRQLPEEGLKFMVYLQKENIIDESGMPKERFSAEFPKEGPSILRIQQVVRGDSAAYFCASSPGTGNLNTEAFFGQGTRLTVV.

This clonotype was counted many times. The rearrangement joins TRBV28 to TRBJ2-3, with D perhaps TRBD1 (6 bases). Germline loops: CDR1 MDHEN, CDR2 SYDVKM. V lost 6 bases to trimming and J lost 6 bases, with 13 bases between them. CDR3 length: 13 amino acids. This CDR3 reads CASSRLGADTQYF. The CDR3 region has the DNA TGTGCCAGCAGCCGATTGGGGGCGGATACGCAGTATTTT. The complete variable domain, with remaining parts taken from reference TRBV28 and TRBJ2-3, reads DVKVTQSSRYLVKRTGEKVFLECVQDMDHENMFWYRQDPGLGLRLIYFSYDVKMKEKGDIPEGYSVSREKKERFSLILESASTNQTSMYLCASSRLGADTQYFGPGTRLTVL.

Ten or more counts support this clonotype. The chain carries TRBV10-3 and TRBJ1-5; the D is unclear. Looked up from germline, CDR1 is ENHRY and CDR2 is SYGVKD. Trimming cost V 4 bases and J 3 bases, with 7 bases left between them. This CDR3 is 13 amino acids long. CDR3 in amino acids: CAISVFSNQPQHF. CDR3 nucleotide sequence: TGTGCCATCAGTGTCTTTTCCAATCAGCCCCAGCATTTT.

Many counts were recorded for this clonotype. This sequence joins TRBV20-1 and TRBJ2-7; D not certain. The CDR3 loop spans 13 amino acids. Germline lookup yields CDR1 DFQATT and CDR2 SNEGSKA (reference sequence). V lost 5 bases and J 0 bases, leaving 11 bases between the germline ends. The CDR3 here is CSAPHSSSYEQYF. CDR3 coding DNA: TGCAGTGCTCCCCACTCCTCCTCCTACGAGCAGTACTTC.

This clonotype was recorded at least ten times. The V gene is TRBV11-2, the J gene TRBJ1-5; TRBD1 matches 8 bases. Germline V gene data show CDR1 as SGHAT and CDR2 as FQNNGV. This CDR3 region has 13 residues. Losses at the gene ends were 5 bases for V and 9 bases for J; bases not matched to a gene: 6. The CDR3 here is CASSLPTGGPQHF. The CDR3 coding sequence is TGTGCCAGCAGCCTCCCCACAGGGGGGCCCCAGCATTTT.

This clonotype has just one count. V usage is TRBV2 and J usage is TRBJ2-7; possibly TRBD2 for D (6 bases). This CDR3 has 12 amino acids. Trimming left V 7 bases short and J 7 bases short, with 14 bases between. The V gene's germline CDR1 is SNHLY and CDR2 FYNNEI. The DNA of the CDR3 is TGTGCCAGCATGTTCGGTGGACTAGAGCAGTACTTC. Translating it yields CASMFGGLEQYF.

V usage is TRBV6-1 and J usage is TRBJ2-3; 11 bases fit TRBD2. Germline loops: CDR1 MNHNS, CDR2 SASEGT. V gave up 5 bases and J gave up 0 bases; unmatched junction bases: 7. CDR3 length equals 17 residues. The CDR3 loop is CASSPGTSGTSTDTQYF. The DNA of the CDR3 is TGTGCCAGCAGTCCCGGGACTAGCGGTACTAGCACAGATACGCAGTATTTT.

In nucleotides, the CDR3 is TGTGCCAGCCAGACAGCCACGAACACCGGGGAGCTGTTTTTT. Translated: CASQTATNTGELFF. This chain joins TRBV6-4 and TRBJ2-2; tentatively, D is TRBD1 (5 bases). CDR3 length equals 14 residues. V lost 8 bases to trimming and J lost 0 bases, with 10 bases between them. The V gene's germline CDR1 is MRHNA and CDR2 SNTAGT.

Remarks on this clonotype: A clone one base away is much larger, so this may be a read error. This chain links TRBV18 with TRBJ2-3; D remains unclear. The CDR3 runs 13 residues. The V gene's germline CDR1 is KGHSH and CDR2 LQKENI. CDR3 bases: TGTGCCAGCTCATCGAGAGTCACAGATACGCAGTCTTTT. This sequence encodes CASSSRVTDTQSF.

This clonotype was detected many times. The J gene is TRBJ1-1, the V gene TRBV15; D remains ambiguous. CDR1 and CDR2 from the germline V gene are LNHNV and YYDKDF (reference sequence). V was trimmed by 0 bases and J by 4 bases, leaving 9 bases between them. The CDR3 sequence is 14 residues long. The CDR3 loop reads CATSREARGTEAFF. Written as DNA, the CDR3 is TGTGCCACCAGCAGAGAGGCAAGAGGCACTGAAGCTTTCTTT.

The chain joins TRBV12-3 or TRBV12-4 to TRBJ2-3, with D perhaps TRBD1 (5 bases). Between the trimmed V and J ends, which lost 7 bases and 2 bases, there was a span of 13 bases. The CDR3 has 14 amino acids. CDR3 nucleotides: TGTGCCAGCACTAACGGACACTTCACAGATACGCAGTATTTT. Its translation is CASTNGHFTDTQYF.

This clonotype occurred many times. The chain links TRBV3-1 to TRBJ1-1, with 9 bases lining up with TRBD1. The length of the CDR3 is 12 residues. Looked up from germline, CDR1 is LGHDT and CDR2 is YNNKEL (reference sequence). J gave up 11 bases and V 4 bases, and 5 bases lay outside the gene matches. The CDR3, as DNA: TGTGCCAGCAGCCTTCGGGACAGGGAGGCTTTCTTT. This encodes CASSLRDREAFF.

Many counts were recorded for this clonotype. The V and J genes are TRBV12-3 or TRBV12-4 and TRBJ2-5, with 8 bases that match TRBD2. The junction had 9 bases not matched to a gene; V was cut back by 2 bases and J by 7 bases. The CDR3 runs to 15 residues. The CDR3 DNA sequence: TGTGCCAGCAGTTTACGGAGACTAGCGCCTCTGACCCAGTACTTC. This translates into CASSLRRLAPLTQYF.

The chain employs TRBV28 and TRBJ1-6; D possibly corresponds to TRBD1 (6 bases). CDR3 length equals 16 residues. Per germline, CDR1 MDHEN and CDR2 SYDVKM. The V end lost 7 bases, the J end lost 6 bases, and 19 bases lay between the germline ends. CDR3 bases: TGTGCCAGCACCGTTCCAGGGGCCGCCTTTAATTCACCCCTCCACTTT. Translating it yields CASTVPGAAFNSPLHF.

This clonotype was counted many times. This sequence joins TRBV5-1 and TRBJ2-5; D is undetermined. Trimming shortened V by 5 bases and J by 4 bases, and 15 bases separated the two germline ends. The CDR3 covers 14 residues. Germline CDR1 SGHRS, CDR2 YFSETQ. The CDR3 spells CASSPDTHGETQYF. The CDR3 region has the DNA TGCGCCAGCAGTCCAGACACTCACGGAGAGACCCAGTACTTC.

The CDR3 DNA follows: TGTGCCAGCAGCCCCAATGGACAGTTTTTTGGAAACACCATATATTTT. Its protein is CASSPNGQFFGNTIYF. V and J are TRBV7-9 and TRBJ1-3; D may be TRBD1 (6 bases). The CDR3 spans 16 residues. Germline V gene sequence: CDR1 SEHNR, CDR2 FQNEAQ (reference sequence). Trimming shortened V by 5 bases and J by 3 bases, and 17 bases separated the two germline ends.

This clonotype was observed a few times. The chain links TRBV18 to TRBJ1-1; a weak D match, TRBD1 (5 bases). The CDR3 contains 17 residues. The V gene's germline CDR1 is KGHSH and CDR2 LQKENI. V lost 6 bases to trimming and J lost 0 bases, with 20 bases between them. DNA of the CDR3: TGTGCCAGCTCGCCCAACCCCGGGACGCCCCTGAACACTGAAGCTTTCTTT. Translation gives CASSPNPGTPLNTEAFF. The whole variable domain, filled in from reference TRBV18 and TRBJ1-1, reads NAGVMQNPRHLVRRRGQEARLRCSPMKGHSHVYWYRQLPEEGLKFMVYLQKENIIDESGMPKERFSAEFPKEGPSILRIQQVVRGDSAAYFCASSPNPGTPLNTEAFFGQGTRLTVV.

This clonotype was recorded at least ten times. The chain couples TRBV30 to TRBJ2-7, with D hard to call. The germline V and J ends were trimmed by 1 base and 6 bases, with 10 bases remaining between them. Germline V gene data show CDR1 as GTSNPN and CDR2 as SVGIG (reference sequence). The CDR3 has 12 residues. The CDR3 reads CAWSGAGGEQYF. The CDR3 nucleotides are TGTGCCTGGAGTGGGGCAGGTGGCGAGCAGTACTTC.